This TCR beta chain was captured in a study of beta chain features in type 1 diabetes. In the study overall: Comparable age, gender and cell yields were observed in patients relative to healthy donors.

Regarding the study as a whole: TCRB CDR3s from Type 1 diabetes patients were moderately but significantly shorter in all four CD4+ subsets. Sequencing from cDNA could over-represent high-TCR-expressing cells.

CD4+ cells of the naive, central memory, regulatory and stem cell-like memory types were sorted via CD45RO/CCR7/CD25/CD127/CD95/CD27. This CDR3 has 16 amino acids. The V and J ends lost 3 bases and 4 bases, in that order; junction bases with no gene match: 6. Germline V gene data show CDR1 as KGHSH and CDR2 as LQKENI. As for this clone: What it binds is not known.

Since all of the isolated RNA was reverse transcribed, expressed TCRB transcripts were what got sequenced. Data came from immunoSEQ multiplex PCR; TCRdb stores just in-frame clones and leaves some out. This sample has hundreds of thousands of clones, with about an eighth found just once. This receptor was obtained from a man aged 18 to 30 with type 1 diabetes. The specimen was naive CD4+ T cells from blood. The chain recombines TRBV18 with TRBJ1-1; 12 bases map to TRBD1. The DNA for the CDR3 is TGTGCCAGCTCACCGGGACAGGGGGCGCGGGTCACTGAAGCTTTCTTT. Its protein product is CASSPGQGARVTEAFF.